The 24 T cell receptor beta chains in this list originate from one sample, sequenced in a study of blood T cell repertoires in COVID-19. Generated by immunoSEQ multiplex PCR, the TCRdb table keeps only in-frame clones and is missing some. The table records 110,000 to 150,000 clones, 79% of them present only once. Sequencing used peripheral blood. These receptors came from a man aged 50 to 59 with active or convalescent COVID-19.

The chain recombines TRBV27 with TRBJ2-1; D is possibly TRBD1 (5 bases). The CDR3 runs 16 residues. V lost 5 bases to trimming and J lost 2 bases, with 16 bases between them. Per germline, CDR1 MNHEY and CDR2 SMNVEV (reference sequence). This chain's CDR3 is CASSRAGFAAYNEQFF. The DNA of the CDR3 is TGTGCCAGCAGTCGGGCAGGGTTTGCGGCCTACAATGAGCAGTTCTTC.

V and J are TRBV7-6 and TRBJ2-1; 7 nucleotides match TRBD1. Germline CDR1 and CDR2: SGHVS and FNYEAQ. The CDR3 sequence is 15 residues long. After removal of 0 bases from V and 8 bases from J, the junction contained 7 bases not matched to a gene. The CDR3 DNA is TGTGCCAGCAGCTTAGCAGGGGGCTTAATTGATGAGCAGTTCTTC. Its translation is CASSLAGGLIDEQFF.

This clone showed up just once. The CDR3 DNA is TGTGCCAGTAGTAATCCAGCGGGAGGGCCCACAGATACGCAGTATTTT. It is translated as CASSNPAGGPTDTQYF. The chain recombines TRBV19 with TRBJ2-3; 10 bases map to TRBD2. Trimming removed 4 bases from V and 2 bases from J; junction bases left unmatched: 6. The CDR3 runs to 16 residues. Germline CDR1 is LNHDA and CDR2 is SQIVND (reference sequence).

This clone turned up a few times. This chain joins TRBV6-5 and TRBJ2-3; maybe TRBD1 (6 bases). Germline V gene lookup returns CDR1 MNHEY and CDR2 SVGAGI. Trimming stripped 7 bases from V and 0 bases from J, with 11 bases between. This CDR3 comprises 14 residues. As DNA, the CDR3 is TGTGCCAGCACATCGGGACACAGCACAGATACGCAGTATTTT. It is translated as CASTSGHSTDTQYF.

The chain joins TRBV24-1 to TRBJ2-1; the match to TRBD2 covers 7 bases. CDR1 is KGHDR and CDR2 is SFDVKD in the germline V gene. CDR3 length: 15 residues. V trimming: 0 bases; J trimming: 8 bases; junction bases outside the gene matches: 6. The CDR3 reads CATSDLRGLGDEQFF. DNA of the CDR3: TGTGCCACCAGTGATTTGCGAGGACTAGGAGATGAGCAGTTCTTC.

The chain has TRBV6-5 and TRBJ2-3; perhaps TRBD2 as D (5 bases). The CDR3 is made up of 15 amino acids. Trimming pared 6 bases from V and 2 bases from J, leaving 15 bases between. Germline CDR1 MNHEY, CDR2 SVGAGI. The CDR3 DNA is TGTGCCAGCAGCCCAGTCCCGGGATTCACAGATACGCAGTATTTT. This gives the protein CASSPVPGFTDTQYF.

The chain carries TRBV4-1 and TRBJ2-7, with 7 bases lining up with TRBD1. Trimming at V came to 6 bases and at J to 4 bases, leaving 9 bases not matched to a gene. The CDR3 length is 14 residues. Germline V lookup: CDR1 MGHRA, CDR2 YSYEKL. The CDR3 DNA reads as TGCGCCAGCAGACTCCGGGACAGCCTTTACGAGCAGTACTTC. Amino acid sequence: CASRLRDSLYEQYF.

J is TRBJ1-4 and V is TRBV3-1 (or the pseudogene TRBV3-2); a possible D gene is TRBD1 (5 bases). Germline CDR1 is LGHDT and CDR2 is YNNKEL (reference sequence). The CDR3 length is 14 residues. V lost 4 bases to trimming and J lost 6 bases, with 12 bases between them. CDR3 sequence: CASSPLDSYEKLFF. DNA of the CDR3: TGTGCCAGCAGCCCCTTAGACAGTTATGAAAAACTGTTTTTT.

This clone was observed a single time. J is TRBJ1-5 and V is TRBV6-5; D call uncertain. Trimming left V 7 bases short and J 5 bases short, with 9 bases between. This CDR3 spans 12 amino acids. The germline V gene encodes CDR1 MNHEY and CDR2 SVGAGI. The CDR3 loop reads CASNMRHQPQHF. The CDR3 DNA reads TGTGCCAGCAACATGAGGCATCAGCCCCAGCATTTT.

The rearrangement joins TRBV6-5 to TRBJ1-5; 8 bases are shared with TRBD1. The CDR3 loop spans 14 amino acids. V trimming: 5 bases; J trimming: 3 bases; junction bases outside the gene matches: 3. CDR1 is MNHEY and CDR2 is SVGAGI in the germline V gene. For the CDR3, the DNA is TGTGCCAGCAGTCCGGACAGGGTCAATCAGCCCCAGCATTTT. Protein: CASSPDRVNQPQHF.

This clone was seen ten or more times. The rearrangement links TRBV29-1 to TRBJ2-2, with D possibly TRBD2 on 6 matching bases. The CDR3 covers 19 residues. V lost 4 bases and J 1 base, leaving 25 bases between the germline ends. The germline V gene has CDR1 SQVTM and CDR2 ANQGSEA. The CDR3: CSVAGLEKGSGVNTGELFF. In DNA form, the CDR3 reads TGCAGCGTTGCAGGGCTTGAGAAGGGTAGCGGAGTGAACACCGGGGAGCTGTTTTTT.

This clone appeared a single time. J is TRBJ2-3 and V is TRBV18; TRBD2 matches at 12 bases. Germline V gene data show CDR1 as KGHSH and CDR2 as LQKENI. The ends lost 0 bases at V and 8 bases at J; junction bases unmatched: 3. The CDR3 spans 15 residues. In DNA, the CDR3 is TGTGCCAGCTCACCACCGACTAGCGGGAGTGGTACGCAGTATTTT. As protein: CASSPPTSGSGTQYF.

This clone was seen only a few times. The chain uses TRBV3-1 (or the pseudogene TRBV3-2) and TRBJ2-2, with 8 bases aligning to TRBD1. The ends lost 4 bases at V and 0 bases at J; junction bases unmatched: 4. Germline V gene sequence: CDR1 LGHDT, CDR2 YNNKEL (reference sequence). This CDR3 contains 16 residues. This CDR3 reads CASSLGQGTNTGELFF. The CDR3, as DNA: TGTGCCAGCAGCCTCGGACAGGGCACGAACACCGGGGAGCTGTTTTTT.

CDR3 protein: CASSLQGLNTDTQYF. In DNA form, the CDR3 reads TGCGCCAGCAGCTTGCAGGGACTCAACACAGATACGCAGTATTTT. V and J are TRBV5-1 and TRBJ2-3, with D perhaps matching TRBD2 (6 bases). The CDR3 spans 15 residues. The V and J ends lost 1 base and 2 bases respectively, with 11 bases between them. Germline V gene lookup returns CDR1 SGHRS and CDR2 YFSETQ.

This clone has just a few counts. The chain is built from TRBV7-9 and TRBJ2-7, with TRBD2 identical over 11 bases. The CDR3 covers 15 residues. Trimming took 2 bases from V and 2 from J; bases not matched to a gene: 2. Germline lookup yields CDR1 SEHNR and CDR2 FQNEAQ (reference sequence). The CDR3 loop reads CASSLIAGGPYEQYF. The CDR3 coding sequence is TGTGCCAGCAGCTTAATAGCGGGAGGGCCCTACGAGCAGTACTTC.

This chain uses TRBV29-1 with TRBJ1-4; D remains unclear. CDR1 and CDR2 (germline): SQVTM, ANQGSEA. V lost 7 bases to trimming and J lost 5 bases, with 17 bases between them. The CDR3 has 14 amino acids. As DNA, the CDR3 is TGCAGCGCCAGACAATCAACCGTAAATGAAAAACTGTTTTTT. This translates into CSARQSTVNEKLFF. The whole variable domain, remainder taken from reference TRBV29-1 and TRBJ1-4, is SAVISQKPSRDICQRGTSLTIQCQVDSQVTMMFWYRQQPGQSLTLIATANQGSEATYESGFVIDKFPISRPNLTFSTLTVSNMSPEDSSIYLCSARQSTVNEKLFFGSGTQLSVL.

The J gene is TRBJ2-7, the V gene TRBV11-1; 8 bases map to TRBD1. The CDR3 extends over 13 amino acids. Germline V gives CDR1 SGHAT, CDR2 FQDESV (reference sequence). V shed 6 bases and J 2 bases; nucleotides not matched to a gene: 3. CDR3 sequence reads: CASSDRGPYEQYF. The CDR3, as DNA: TGTGCCAGCAGTGACAGGGGCCCCTACGAGCAGTACTTC.

The gene calls are TRBV21-1 and TRBJ1-3; the D call of TRBD1 is as the table states it, not checked on the DNA. TRBV21-1 is tagged as a pseudogene. CDR3 length: 17 amino acids. The CDR3 region is CASSKISGASSGNTIYF. CDR3 nucleotides: TGTGCCAGCAGCAAAATAAGTGGGGCCTCCTCTGGAAACACCATATATTTT.

The chain recombines TRBV3-1 (or the pseudogene TRBV3-2) with TRBJ2-5; 10 bases map to TRBD2. The germline CDR1 and CDR2 sequences are LGHDT and YNNKEL (reference sequence). Unmatched junction bases numbered 6, after V lost 0 bases and J lost 5 bases. This CDR3 has 16 residues. Written as DNA, the CDR3 is TGTGCCAGCAGCCAAGATGGTCTAGCGGGAGCTGAGACCCAGTACTTC. Translation: CASSQDGLAGAETQYF.

The chain links TRBV24-1 to TRBJ2-1; 14 nucleotides match TRBD2. The CDR3 spans 13 residues. V was clipped by 9 bases and J by 8 bases; unmatched bases: 2. Germline V CDR1 and CDR2: KGHDR, SFDVKD. The CDR3 reads CATGLAGGDEQFF. The CDR3 DNA sequence: TGTGCCACCGGACTAGCGGGAGGAGATGAGCAGTTCTTC.

The chain links TRBV10-3 to TRBJ2-1; 9 nucleotides match TRBD2. The CDR3 is made up of 16 amino acids. Losses at the gene ends were 6 bases for V and 1 base for J; bases not matched to a gene: 7. Germline V gene sequence: CDR1 ENHRY, CDR2 SYGVKD. CDR3 amino acids: CAISSGLATSYNEQFF. The CDR3 coding sequence is TGTGCCATCAGCTCAGGACTAGCGACGTCCTACAATGAGCAGTTCTTC.

J is TRBJ1-1 and V is TRBV7-9, with 8 nucleotides matching TRBD1. Per the germline V gene, CDR1 is SEHNR and CDR2 is FQNEAQ (reference sequence). This CDR3 comprises 13 residues. V lost 5 bases, J lost 11 bases, and 10 bases stayed unmatched. DNA of the CDR3: TGTGCCAGCAGCCGTTATGGGACAGGTGGGGCTTTCTTT. It encodes CASSRYGTGGAFF. The full variable domain, with the rest looked up from reference TRBV7-9 and TRBJ1-1, is DTGVSQNPRHKITKRGQNVTFRCDPISEHNRLYWYRQTLGQGPEFLTYFQNEAQLEKSRLLSDRFSAERPKGSFSTLEIQRTEQGDSAMYLCASSRYGTGGAFFGQGTRLTVV.

The genes are TRBV29-1 and TRBJ2-5; 9 bases fit TRBD1. Germline CDR1 is SQVTM and CDR2 is ANQGSEA. J gave up 2 bases and V 7 bases, and 8 bases lay outside the gene matches. CDR3 length: 14 residues. The CDR3 nucleotides read TGCAGCGCTCCGGACAGGGGAAGGCAAGAGACCCAGTACTTC. Protein: CSAPDRGRQETQYF.

This sequence joins TRBV5-1 and TRBJ2-3; a possible D gene is TRBD2 (6 bases). Trimming removed 2 bases from V and 6 bases from J, with 25 bases in between. This CDR3 is built from 18 residues. CDR1 is SGHRS and CDR2 is YFSETQ in the germline V gene. For the CDR3, the DNA is TGCGCCAGCAGCTTTACCTACAAGGCGGGACCTACGGGGGATACGCAGTATTTT. It yields the protein CASSFTYKAGPTGDTQYF.